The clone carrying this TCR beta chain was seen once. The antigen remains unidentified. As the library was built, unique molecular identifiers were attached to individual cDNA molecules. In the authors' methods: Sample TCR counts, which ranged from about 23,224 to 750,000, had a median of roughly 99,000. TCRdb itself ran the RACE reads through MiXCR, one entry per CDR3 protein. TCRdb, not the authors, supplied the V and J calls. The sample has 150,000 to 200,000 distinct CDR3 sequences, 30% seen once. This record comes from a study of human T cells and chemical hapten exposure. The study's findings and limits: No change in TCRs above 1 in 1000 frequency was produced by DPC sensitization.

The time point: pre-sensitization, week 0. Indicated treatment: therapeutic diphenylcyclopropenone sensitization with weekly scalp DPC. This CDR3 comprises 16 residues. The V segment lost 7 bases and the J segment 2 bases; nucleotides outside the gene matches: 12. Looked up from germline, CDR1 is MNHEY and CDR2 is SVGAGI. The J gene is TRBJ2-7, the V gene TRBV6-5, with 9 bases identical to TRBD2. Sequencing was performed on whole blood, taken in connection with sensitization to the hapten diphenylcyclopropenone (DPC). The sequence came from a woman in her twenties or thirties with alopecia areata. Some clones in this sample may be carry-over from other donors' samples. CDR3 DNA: TGTGCCAGCACCTCCCTAGCGGGAAAGGGGGCCTACGAGCAGTACTTC. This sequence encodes CASTSLAGKGAYEQYF.